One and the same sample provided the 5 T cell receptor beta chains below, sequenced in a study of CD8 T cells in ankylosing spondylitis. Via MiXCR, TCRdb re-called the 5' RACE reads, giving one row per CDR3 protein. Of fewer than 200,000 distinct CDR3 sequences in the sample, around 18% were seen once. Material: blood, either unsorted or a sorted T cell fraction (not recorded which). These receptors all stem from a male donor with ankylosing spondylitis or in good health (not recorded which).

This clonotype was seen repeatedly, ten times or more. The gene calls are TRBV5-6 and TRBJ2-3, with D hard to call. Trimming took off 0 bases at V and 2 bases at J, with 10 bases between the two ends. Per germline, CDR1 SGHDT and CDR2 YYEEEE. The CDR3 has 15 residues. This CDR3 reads CASSLDDGLTDTQYF. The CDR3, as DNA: TGTGCCAGCAGCTTGGATGACGGCCTCACAGATACGCAGTATTTT.

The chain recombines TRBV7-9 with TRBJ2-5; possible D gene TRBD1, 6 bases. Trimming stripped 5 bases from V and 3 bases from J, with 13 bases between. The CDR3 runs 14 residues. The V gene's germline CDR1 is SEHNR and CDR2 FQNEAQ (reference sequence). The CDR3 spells CASSPTGIEETQYF. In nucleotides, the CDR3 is TGTGCCAGCAGCCCGACAGGCATAGAAGAGACCCAGTACTTC.

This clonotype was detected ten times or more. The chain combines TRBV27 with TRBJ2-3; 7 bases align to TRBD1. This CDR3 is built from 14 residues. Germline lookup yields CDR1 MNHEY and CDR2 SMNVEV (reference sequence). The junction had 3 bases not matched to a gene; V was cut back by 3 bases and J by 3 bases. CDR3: CASSLQQGTDTQYF. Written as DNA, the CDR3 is TGTGCCAGCAGTTTGCAACAGGGGACAGATACGCAGTATTTT.

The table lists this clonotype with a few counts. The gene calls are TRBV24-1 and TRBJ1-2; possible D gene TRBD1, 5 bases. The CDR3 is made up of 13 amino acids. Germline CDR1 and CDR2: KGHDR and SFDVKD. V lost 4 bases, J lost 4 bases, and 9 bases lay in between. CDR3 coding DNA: TGTGCCACCAGTGAAGCCGGGACCTATGGCTACACCTTC. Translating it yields CATSEAGTYGYTF.

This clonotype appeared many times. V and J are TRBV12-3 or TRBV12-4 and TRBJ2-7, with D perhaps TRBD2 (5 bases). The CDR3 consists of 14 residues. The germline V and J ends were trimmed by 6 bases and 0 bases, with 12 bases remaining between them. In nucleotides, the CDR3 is TGTGCCAGCAGGCCTGGGAGTAGCTCCTACGAGCAGTACTTC. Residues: CASRPGSSSYEQYF.